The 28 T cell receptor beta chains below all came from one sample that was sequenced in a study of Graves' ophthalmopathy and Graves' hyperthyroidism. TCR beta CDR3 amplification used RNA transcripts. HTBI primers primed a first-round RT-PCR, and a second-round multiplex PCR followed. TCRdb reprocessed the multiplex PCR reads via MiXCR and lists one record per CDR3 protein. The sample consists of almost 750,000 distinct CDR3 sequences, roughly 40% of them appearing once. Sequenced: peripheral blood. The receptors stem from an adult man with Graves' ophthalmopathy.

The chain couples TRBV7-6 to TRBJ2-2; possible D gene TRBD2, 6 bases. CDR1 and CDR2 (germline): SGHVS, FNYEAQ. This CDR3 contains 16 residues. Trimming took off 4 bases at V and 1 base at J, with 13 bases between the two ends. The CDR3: CASSSSAGLNTGELFF. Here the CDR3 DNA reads TGTGCCAGCAGCTCGAGCGCGGGACTGAACACCGGGGAGCTGTTTTTT.

Here the CDR3 DNA reads TGCAGCTTGAGGGTTGATGGCGAGACCCAGTACTTC. Its protein product is CSLRVDGETQYF. This chain joins TRBV29-1 and TRBJ2-5; D is possibly TRBD2 (5 bases). CDR3 length equals 12 residues. Looked up from germline, CDR1 is SQVTM and CDR2 is ANQGSEA. With 8 bases removed from V and 5 bases from J, the gap between germline ends came to 15 bases.

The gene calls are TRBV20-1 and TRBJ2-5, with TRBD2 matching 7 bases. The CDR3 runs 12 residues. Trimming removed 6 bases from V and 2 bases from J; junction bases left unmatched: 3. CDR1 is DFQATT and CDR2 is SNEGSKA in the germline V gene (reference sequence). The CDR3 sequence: CSAEGLQETQYF. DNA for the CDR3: TGCAGTGCGGAGGGACTACAAGAGACCCAGTACTTC.

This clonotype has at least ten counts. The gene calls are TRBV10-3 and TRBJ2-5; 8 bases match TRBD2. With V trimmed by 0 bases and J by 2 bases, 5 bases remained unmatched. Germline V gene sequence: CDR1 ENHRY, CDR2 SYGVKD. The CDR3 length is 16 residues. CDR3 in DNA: TGTGCCATCAGTGAGTCGAGGACGGGGGGGCAAGAGACCCAGTACTTC. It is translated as CAISESRTGGQETQYF.

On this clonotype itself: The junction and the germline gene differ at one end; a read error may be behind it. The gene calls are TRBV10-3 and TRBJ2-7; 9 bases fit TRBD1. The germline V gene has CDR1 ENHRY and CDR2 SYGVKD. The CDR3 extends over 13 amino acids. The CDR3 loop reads CASSADRGYEQYF. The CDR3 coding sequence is TGTGCCAGCAGTGCCGACAGGGGGTACGAGCAGTACTTC.

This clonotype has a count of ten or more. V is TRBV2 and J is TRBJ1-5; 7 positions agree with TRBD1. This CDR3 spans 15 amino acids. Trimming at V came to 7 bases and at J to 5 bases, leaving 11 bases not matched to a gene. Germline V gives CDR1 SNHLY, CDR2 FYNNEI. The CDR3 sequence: CASTRTGATDQPQHF. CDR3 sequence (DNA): TGTGCCAGCACTCGGACAGGCGCTACCGATCAGCCCCAGCATTTT.

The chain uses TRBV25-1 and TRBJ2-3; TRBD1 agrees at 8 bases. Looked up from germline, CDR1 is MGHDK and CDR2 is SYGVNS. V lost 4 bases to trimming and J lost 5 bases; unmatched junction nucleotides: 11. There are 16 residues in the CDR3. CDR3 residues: CASSAGGGQGGDTQYF. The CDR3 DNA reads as TGTGCCAGCAGTGCTGGAGGAGGACAGGGAGGAGATACGCAGTATTTT.

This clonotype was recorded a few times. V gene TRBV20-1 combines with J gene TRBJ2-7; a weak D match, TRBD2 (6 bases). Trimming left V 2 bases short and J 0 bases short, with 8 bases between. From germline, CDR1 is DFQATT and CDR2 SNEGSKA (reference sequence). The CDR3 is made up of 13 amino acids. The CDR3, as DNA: TGCAGTGCTAGATCCGGGAGCTCCTACGAGCAGTACTTC. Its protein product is CSARSGSSYEQYF.

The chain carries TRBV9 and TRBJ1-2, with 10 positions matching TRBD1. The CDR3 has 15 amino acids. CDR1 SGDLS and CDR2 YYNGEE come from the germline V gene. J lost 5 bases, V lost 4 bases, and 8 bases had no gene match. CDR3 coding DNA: TGTGCCAGCAGCTTTCGACAGGGGGCTCATTATGGCTACACCTTC. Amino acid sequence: CASSFRQGAHYGYTF.

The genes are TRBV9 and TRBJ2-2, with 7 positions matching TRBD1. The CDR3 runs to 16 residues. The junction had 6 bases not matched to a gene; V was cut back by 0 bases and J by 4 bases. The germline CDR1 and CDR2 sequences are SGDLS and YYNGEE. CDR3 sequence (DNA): TGTGCCAGCAGCGTAGAACAGGGGTCGGGCACCGGGGAGCTGTTTTTT. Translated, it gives CASSVEQGSGTGELFF. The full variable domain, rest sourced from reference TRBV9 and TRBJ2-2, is DSGVTQTPKHLITATGQRVTLRCSPRSGDLSVYWYQQSLDQGLQFLIQYYNGEERAKGNILERFSAQQFPDLHSELNLSSLELGDSALYFCASSVEQGSGTGELFFGEGSRLTVL.

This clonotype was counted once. The CDR3 coding sequence is TGTGCCAGCAGCTTGGCCAGCCTCTACGAGCAGTACTTC. The encoded protein is CASSLASLYEQYF. The genes are TRBV7-9 and TRBJ2-7; D remains ambiguous. Trimming cost V 3 bases and J 3 bases, with 9 bases left between them. The germline V gene has CDR1 SEHNR and CDR2 FQNEAQ (reference sequence). The CDR3 spans 13 residues. The full variable domain, with the rest looked up from reference TRBV7-9 and TRBJ2-7, is DTGVSQNPRHKITKRGQNVTFRCDPISEHNRLYWYRQTLGQGPEFLTYFQNEAQLEKSRLLSDRFSAERPKGSFSTLEIQRTEQGDSAMYLCASSLASLYEQYFGPGTRLTVT.

The CDR3 region has the DNA TGCAGCGTTGGGAGGGGTGGCTATGGCTACACCTTC. It specifies CSVGRGGYGYTF. The V gene is TRBV29-1, the J gene TRBJ1-2; TRBD1 is a possible D gene (5 bases). The CDR3 runs to 12 residues. Germline loops: CDR1 SQVTM, CDR2 ANQGSEA. Deletions cut 4 bases from V and 4 bases from J, with 10 bases between.

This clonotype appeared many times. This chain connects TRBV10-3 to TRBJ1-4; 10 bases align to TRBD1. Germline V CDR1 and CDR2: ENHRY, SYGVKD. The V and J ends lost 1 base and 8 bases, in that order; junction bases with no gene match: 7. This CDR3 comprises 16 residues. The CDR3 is CAISELPGQGTEKLFF. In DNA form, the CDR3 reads TGTGCCATCAGTGAGTTACCGGGACAGGGGACGGAAAAACTGTTTTTT.

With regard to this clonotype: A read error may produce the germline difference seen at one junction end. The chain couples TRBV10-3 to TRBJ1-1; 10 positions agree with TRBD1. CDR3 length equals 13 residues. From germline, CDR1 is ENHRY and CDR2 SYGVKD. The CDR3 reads CAIGDRDRGLASF. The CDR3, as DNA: TGTGCCATCGGGGACCGGGACAGGGGTTTGGCTTCCTTT.

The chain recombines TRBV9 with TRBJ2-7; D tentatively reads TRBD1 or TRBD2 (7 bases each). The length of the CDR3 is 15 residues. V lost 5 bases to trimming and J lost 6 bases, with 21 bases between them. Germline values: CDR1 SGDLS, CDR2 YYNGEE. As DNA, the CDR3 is TGTGCCAGCAGTTACTGGGAGGGGGCGTCATCCGAGCAGTACTTC. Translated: CASSYWEGASSEQYF. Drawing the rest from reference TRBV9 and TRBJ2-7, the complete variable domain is DSGVTQTPKHLITATGQRVTLRCSPRSGDLSVYWYQQSLDQGLQFLIQYYNGEERAKGNILERFSAQQFPDLHSELNLSSLELGDSALYFCASSYWEGASSEQYFGPGTRLTVT.

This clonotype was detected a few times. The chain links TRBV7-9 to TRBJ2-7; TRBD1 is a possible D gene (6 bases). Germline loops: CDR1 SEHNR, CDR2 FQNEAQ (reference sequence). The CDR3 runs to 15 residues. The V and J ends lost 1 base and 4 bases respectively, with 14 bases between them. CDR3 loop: CASSLEQGGRYEQYF. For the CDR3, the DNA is TGTGCCAGCAGCTTAGAACAGGGTGGGCGGTACGAGCAGTACTTC. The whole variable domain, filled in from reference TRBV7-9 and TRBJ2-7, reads DTGVSQNPRHKITKRGQNVTFRCDPISEHNRLYWYRQTLGQGPEFLTYFQNEAQLEKSRLLSDRFSAERPKGSFSTLEIQRTEQGDSAMYLCASSLEQGGRYEQYFGPGTRLTVT.

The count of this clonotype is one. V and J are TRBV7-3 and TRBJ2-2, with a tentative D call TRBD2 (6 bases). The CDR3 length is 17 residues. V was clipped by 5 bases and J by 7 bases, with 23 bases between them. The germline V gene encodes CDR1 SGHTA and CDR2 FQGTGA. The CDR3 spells CASSTPYGASAGGELFF. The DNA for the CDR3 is TGTGCCAGCAGCACTCCTTATGGGGCTAGCGCGGGCGGGGAGCTGTTTTTT.

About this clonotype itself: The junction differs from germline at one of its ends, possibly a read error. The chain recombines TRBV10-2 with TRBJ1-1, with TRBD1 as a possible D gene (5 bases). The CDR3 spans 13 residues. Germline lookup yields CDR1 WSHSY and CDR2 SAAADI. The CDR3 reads CASSRGLETEAFF. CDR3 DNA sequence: TGTGCCAGCAGCCGGGGCCTTGAGACTGAAGCTTTCTTT.

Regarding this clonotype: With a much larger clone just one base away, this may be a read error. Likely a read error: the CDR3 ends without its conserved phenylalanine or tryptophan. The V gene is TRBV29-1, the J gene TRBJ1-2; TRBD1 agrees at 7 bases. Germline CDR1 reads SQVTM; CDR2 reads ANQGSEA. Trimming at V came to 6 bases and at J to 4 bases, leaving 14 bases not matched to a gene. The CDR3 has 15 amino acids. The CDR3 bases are TGCAGCGTCATCGCCACAGGGGCCTCCCCCTATGGCTACACCCTC. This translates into CSVIATGASPYGYTL.

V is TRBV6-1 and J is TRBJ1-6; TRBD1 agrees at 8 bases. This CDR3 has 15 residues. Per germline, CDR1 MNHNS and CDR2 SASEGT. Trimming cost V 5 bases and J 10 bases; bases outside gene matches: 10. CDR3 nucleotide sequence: TGTGCCAGCAGTTGCCAGGCAGGGGGCCAATCACCCCTCCACTTT. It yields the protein CASSCQAGGQSPLHF.

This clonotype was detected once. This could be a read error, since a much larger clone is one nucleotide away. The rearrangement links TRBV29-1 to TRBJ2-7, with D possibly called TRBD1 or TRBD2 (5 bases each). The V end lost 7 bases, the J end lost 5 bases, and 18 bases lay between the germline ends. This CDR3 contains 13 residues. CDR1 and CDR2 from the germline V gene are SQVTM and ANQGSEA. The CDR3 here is CSGRGQGLDEQYF. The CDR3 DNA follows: TGCAGCGGCAGAGGGCAGGGTTTGGACGAGCAGTACTTC.

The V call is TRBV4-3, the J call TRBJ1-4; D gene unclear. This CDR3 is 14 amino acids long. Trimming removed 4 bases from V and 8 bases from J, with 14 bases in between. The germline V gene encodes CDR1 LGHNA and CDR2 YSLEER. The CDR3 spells CASSPPWGAEKLFF. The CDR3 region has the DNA TGCGCCAGCAGCCCACCGTGGGGAGCAGAAAAACTGTTTTTT.

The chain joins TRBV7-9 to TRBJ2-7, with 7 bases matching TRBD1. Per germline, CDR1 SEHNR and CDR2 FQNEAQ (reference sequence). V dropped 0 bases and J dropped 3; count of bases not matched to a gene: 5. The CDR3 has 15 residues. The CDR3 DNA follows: TGTGCCAGCAGCTTAGCAGGGGGCCCCCTCTACGAGCAGTACTTC. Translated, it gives CASSLAGGPLYEQYF.

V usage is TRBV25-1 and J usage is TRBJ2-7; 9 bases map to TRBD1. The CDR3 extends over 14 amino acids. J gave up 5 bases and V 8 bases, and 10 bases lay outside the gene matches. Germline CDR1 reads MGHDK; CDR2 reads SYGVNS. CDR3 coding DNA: TGTGCCAGCTCACCAAACAGGGGGCTTGACGAGCAGTACTTC. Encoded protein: CASSPNRGLDEQYF.

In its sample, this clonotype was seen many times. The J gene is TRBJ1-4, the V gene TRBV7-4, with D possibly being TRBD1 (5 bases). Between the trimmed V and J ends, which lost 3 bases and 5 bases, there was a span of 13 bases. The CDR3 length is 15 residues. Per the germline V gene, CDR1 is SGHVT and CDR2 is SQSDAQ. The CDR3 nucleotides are TGTGCCAGCAGCTTCTACTCAGGGCAAAATGAAAAACTGTTTTTT. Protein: CASSFYSGQNEKLFF.

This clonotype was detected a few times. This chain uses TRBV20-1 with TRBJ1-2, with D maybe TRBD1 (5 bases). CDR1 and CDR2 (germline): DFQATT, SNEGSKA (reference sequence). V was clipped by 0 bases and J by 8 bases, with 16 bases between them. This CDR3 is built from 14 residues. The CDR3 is CSARDQGRESGYTF. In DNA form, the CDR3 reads TGCAGTGCTAGAGATCAAGGCAGGGAGAGCGGCTACACCTTC.

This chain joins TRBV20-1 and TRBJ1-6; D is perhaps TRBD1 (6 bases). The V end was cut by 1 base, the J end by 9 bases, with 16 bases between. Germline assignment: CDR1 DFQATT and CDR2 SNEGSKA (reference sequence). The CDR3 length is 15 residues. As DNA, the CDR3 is TGCAGTGCTAGAGGGCAGGGGCAGGAGAGTTCACCCCTCCACTTT. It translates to CSARGQGQESSPLHF.

For the CDR3, the DNA is TGTGCCAGCAGCTATCATTGGGACACTGAAGCTTTCTTT. Translated: CASSYHWDTEAFF. The chain links TRBV5-5 to TRBJ1-1; D gene uncertain. Trimming pared 3 bases from V and 3 bases from J, leaving 9 bases between. Germline CDR1 reads SGHKS; CDR2 reads YYEKEE (reference sequence). This CDR3 is 13 amino acids long.